This T cell receptor beta chain is from a study of T cells after yellow fever vaccination. Study-level points and caveats: The secondary T-cell response peaked on day 5, not day 15, but was weaker. Re-detected after boosting: most primary clones, 96% of CD4 and 80% to 90% of CD8. The bulk population could contribute abundant contaminating clonotypes to FACS-sorted repertoires.

Regarding this clonotype: Its antigen is undetermined.

V shed 6 bases and J 8 bases; nucleotides not matched to a gene: 13. Germline-derived CDR1 and CDR2 are SGHAT and FQNNGV. The CDR3 covers 15 residues. TCRdb independently ran MiXCR on the 5' RACE reads; one entry per CDR3 protein. Of some 550,000 distinct CDR3 sequences detected, about 19% appear once; the ten largest clones hold 14%. The material sequenced was PBMCs, taken 15 days after the yellow fever booster vaccination. The rearrangement uses TRBV11-2 and TRBJ2-1; TRBD2 matches at 7 bases. This receptor was identified in a man aged 30 to 45 who received the YFV17D yellow fever vaccine. The CDR3 is CASSVSGTTFDEQFF. CDR3 nucleotide sequence: TGTGCCAGCAGTGTCTCCGGGACTACCTTCGATGAGCAGTTCTTC.